This TCR beta chain was found in a study of blood T cell repertoires in COVID-19. On the study more broadly: Collection of acute and convalescent COVID-19 samples took place in the United States, Italy and Spain.

TCRdb's table, derived via immunoSEQ multiplex PCR, lists solely in-frame clones and lacks some. The table has about 250,000 clones, around 89% seen once; the top ten hold roughly 6.3%. Seattle's cohort entered during active infection and was followed longitudinally. The CDR3 covers 14 residues. CDR1 is MNHEY, CDR2 SVGAGI, per germline. V was cut by 0 bases and J by 7 bases, with 12 bases left in between. This rearrangement joins TRBV6-5 to TRBJ1-2; D gene uncertain. The sample comprised peripheral blood. The receptor was derived from a woman under 40 with COVID-19, enrolled during active disease. The CDR3 sequence is CASSYSGPASGYTF. In DNA, the CDR3 is TGTGCCAGCAGTTACTCTGGGCCCGCAAGTGGCTACACCTTC.